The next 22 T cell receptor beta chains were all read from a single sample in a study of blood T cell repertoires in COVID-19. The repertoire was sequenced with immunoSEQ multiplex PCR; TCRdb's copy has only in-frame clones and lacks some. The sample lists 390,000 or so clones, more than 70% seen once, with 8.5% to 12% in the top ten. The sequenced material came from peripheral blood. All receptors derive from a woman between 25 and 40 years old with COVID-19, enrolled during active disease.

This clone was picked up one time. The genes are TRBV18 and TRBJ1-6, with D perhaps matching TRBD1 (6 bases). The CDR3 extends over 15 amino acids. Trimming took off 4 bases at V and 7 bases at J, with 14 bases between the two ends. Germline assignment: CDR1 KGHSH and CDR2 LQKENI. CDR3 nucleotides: TGTGCCAGCTCACGCTTGGACAGATCCAATTCACCCCTCCACTTT. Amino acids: CASSRLDRSNSPLHF.

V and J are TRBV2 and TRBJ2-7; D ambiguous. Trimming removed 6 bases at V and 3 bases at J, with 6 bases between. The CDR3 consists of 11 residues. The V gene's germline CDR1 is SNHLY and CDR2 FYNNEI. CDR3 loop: CASRTVYEQYF. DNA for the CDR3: TGTGCCAGCAGAACGGTCTACGAGCAGTACTTC.

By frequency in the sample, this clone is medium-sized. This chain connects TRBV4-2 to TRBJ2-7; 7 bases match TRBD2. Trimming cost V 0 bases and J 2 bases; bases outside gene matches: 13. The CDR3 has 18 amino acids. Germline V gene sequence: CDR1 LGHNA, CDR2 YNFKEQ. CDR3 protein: CASSQEWVGAGVAYEQYF. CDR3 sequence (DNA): TGTGCCAGCAGCCAAGAGTGGGTTGGGGCGGGAGTGGCCTACGAGCAGTACTTC.

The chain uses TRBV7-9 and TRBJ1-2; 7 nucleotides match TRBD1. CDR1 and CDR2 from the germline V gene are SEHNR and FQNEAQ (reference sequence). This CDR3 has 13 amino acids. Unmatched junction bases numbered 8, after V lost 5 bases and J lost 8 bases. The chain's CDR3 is CASSQGGRDGYTF. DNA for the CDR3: TGTGCCAGCAGCCAGGGGGGCAGGGACGGCTACACCTTC.

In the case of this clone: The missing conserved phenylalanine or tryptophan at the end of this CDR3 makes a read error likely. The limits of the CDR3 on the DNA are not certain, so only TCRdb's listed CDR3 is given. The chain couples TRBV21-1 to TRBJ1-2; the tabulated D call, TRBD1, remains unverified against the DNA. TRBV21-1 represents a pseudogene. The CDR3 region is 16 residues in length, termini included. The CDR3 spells CASPLEPYRDRAGKGV.

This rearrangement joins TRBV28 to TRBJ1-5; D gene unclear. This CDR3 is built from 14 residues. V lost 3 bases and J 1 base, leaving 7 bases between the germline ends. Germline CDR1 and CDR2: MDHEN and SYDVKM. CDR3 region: CASSFWRSNQPQHF. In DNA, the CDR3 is TGTGCCAGCAGTTTTTGGAGGAGCAATCAGCCCCAGCATTTT.

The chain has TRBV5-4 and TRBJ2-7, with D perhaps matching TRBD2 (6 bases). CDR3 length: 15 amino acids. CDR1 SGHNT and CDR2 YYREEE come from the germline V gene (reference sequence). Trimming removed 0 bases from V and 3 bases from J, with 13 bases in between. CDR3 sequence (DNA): TGTGCCAGCAGCTTGGGTGCTAGCGTGATCTACGAGCAGTACTTC. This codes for CASSLGASVIYEQYF.

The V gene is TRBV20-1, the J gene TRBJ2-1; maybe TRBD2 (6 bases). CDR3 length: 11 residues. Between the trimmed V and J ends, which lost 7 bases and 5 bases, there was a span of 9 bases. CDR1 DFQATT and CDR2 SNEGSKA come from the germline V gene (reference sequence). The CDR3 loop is CSGEVHNEQFF. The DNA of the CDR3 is TGCAGTGGGGAGGTTCACAATGAGCAGTTCTTC.

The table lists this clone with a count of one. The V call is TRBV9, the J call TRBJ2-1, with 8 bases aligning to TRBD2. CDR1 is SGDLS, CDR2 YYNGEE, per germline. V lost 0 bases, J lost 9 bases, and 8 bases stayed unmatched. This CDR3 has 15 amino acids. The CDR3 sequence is CASSVAGGEVGEQFF. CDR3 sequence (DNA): TGTGCCAGCAGCGTAGCGGGAGGGGAAGTAGGTGAGCAGTTCTTC.

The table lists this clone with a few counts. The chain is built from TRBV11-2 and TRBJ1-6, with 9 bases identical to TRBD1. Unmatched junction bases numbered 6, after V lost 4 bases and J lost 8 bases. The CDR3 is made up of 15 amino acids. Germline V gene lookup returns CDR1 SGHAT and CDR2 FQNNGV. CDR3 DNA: TGTGCCAGCAGCTCGATGGACAGGGGATATTCACCCCTCCACTTT. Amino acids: CASSSMDRGYSPLHF.

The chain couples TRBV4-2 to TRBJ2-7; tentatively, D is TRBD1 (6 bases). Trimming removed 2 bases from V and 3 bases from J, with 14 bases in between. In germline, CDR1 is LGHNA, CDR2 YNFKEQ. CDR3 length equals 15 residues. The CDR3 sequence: CASSQSRGRYYEQYF. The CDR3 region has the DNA TGTGCCAGCAGCCAATCCAGGGGCCGATACTACGAGCAGTACTTC.

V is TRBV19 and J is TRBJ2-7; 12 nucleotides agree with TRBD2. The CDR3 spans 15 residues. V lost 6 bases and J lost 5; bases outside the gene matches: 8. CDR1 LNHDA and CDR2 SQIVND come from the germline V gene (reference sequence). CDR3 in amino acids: CASSAGLAGANEQYF. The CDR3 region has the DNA TGTGCCAGTAGCGCGGGACTAGCGGGTGCGAACGAGCAGTACTTC.

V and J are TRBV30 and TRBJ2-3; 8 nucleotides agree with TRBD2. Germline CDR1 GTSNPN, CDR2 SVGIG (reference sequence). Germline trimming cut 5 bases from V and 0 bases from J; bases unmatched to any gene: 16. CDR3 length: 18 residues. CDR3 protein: CAWSRAVAGPTSTDTQYF. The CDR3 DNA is TGTGCCTGGTCCCGTGCGGTAGCGGGACCGACTAGCACAGATACGCAGTATTTT.

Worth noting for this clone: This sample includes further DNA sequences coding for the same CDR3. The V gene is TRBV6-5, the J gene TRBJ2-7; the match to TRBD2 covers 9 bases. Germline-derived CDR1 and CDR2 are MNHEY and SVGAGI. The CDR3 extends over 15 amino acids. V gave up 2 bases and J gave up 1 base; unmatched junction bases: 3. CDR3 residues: CASSYVAGGSYEQYF. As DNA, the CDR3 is TGTGCCAGCAGTTACGTGGCGGGAGGGTCCTACGAGCAGTACTTC.

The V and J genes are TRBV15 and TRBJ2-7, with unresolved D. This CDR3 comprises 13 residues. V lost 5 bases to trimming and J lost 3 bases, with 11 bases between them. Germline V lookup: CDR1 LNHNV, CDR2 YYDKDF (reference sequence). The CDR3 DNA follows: TGTGCCACCAGCCTTCGACTCGACTACGAGCAGTACTTC. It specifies CATSLRLDYEQYF.

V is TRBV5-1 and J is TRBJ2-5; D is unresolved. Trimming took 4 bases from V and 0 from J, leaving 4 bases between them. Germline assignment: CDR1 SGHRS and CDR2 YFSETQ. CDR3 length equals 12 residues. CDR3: CASSRYQETQYF. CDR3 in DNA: TGCGCCAGCAGCCGGTACCAAGAGACCCAGTACTTC.

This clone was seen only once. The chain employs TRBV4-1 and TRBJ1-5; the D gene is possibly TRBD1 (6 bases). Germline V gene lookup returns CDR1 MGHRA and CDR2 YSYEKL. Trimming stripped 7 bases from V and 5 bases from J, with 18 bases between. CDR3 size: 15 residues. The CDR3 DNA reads TGCGCCAGCACTCTTACAGAAGGGGGGGATCAGCCCCAGCATTTT. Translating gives CASTLTEGGDQPQHF.

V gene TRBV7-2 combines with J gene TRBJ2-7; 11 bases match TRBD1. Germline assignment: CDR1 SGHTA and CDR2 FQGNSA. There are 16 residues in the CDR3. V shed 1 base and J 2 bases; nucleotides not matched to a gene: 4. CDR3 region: CASSLGTGGRTYEQYF. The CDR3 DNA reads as TGTGCCAGCAGCTTAGGGACAGGGGGCCGAACCTACGAGCAGTACTTC.

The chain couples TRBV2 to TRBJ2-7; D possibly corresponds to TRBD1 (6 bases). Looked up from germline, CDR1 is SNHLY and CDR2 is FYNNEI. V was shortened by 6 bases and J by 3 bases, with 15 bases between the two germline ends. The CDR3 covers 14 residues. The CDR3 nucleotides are TGTGCCAGCAGAATCCCGACAGGCCACTACGAGCAGTACTTC. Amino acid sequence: CASRIPTGHYEQYF.

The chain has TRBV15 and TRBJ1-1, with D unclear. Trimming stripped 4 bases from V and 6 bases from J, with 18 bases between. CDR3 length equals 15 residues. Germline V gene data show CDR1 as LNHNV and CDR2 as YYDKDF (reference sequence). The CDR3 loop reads CATSNYRRDESEAFF. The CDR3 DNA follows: TGTGCCACCAGCAATTATAGGAGGGATGAATCTGAAGCTTTCTTT.

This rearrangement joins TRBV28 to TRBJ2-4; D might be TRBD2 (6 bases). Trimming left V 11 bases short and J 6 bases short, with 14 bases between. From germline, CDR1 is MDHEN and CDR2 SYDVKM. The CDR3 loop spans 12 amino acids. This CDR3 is CAAGLRANIQYF. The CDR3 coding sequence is TGTGCCGCGGGACTGCGGGCAAACATTCAGTACTTC.

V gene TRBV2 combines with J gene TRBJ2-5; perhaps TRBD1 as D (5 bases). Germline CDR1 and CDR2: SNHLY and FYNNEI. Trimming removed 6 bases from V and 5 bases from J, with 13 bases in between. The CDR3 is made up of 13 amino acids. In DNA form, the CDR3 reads TGTGCCAGCAGGACGGAGAGACAGGAGACCCAGTACTTC. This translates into CASRTERQETQYF. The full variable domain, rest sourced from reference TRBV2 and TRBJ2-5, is EPEVTQTPSHQVTQMGQEVILRCVPISNHLYFYWYRQILGQKVEFLVSFYNNEISEKSEIFDDQFSVERPDGSNFTLKIRSTKLEDSAMYFCASRTERQETQYFGPGTRLLVL.